This passage covers 5 T cell receptor beta chains from one sample sequenced in a study of Graves' ophthalmopathy and Graves' hyperthyroidism (dated by TCRdb to 2017 to 2018). TCRdb names Illumina HiSeq 2000 as the instrument used. For repertoire sequencing, the TCR beta CDR3 regions were amplified from RNA transcripts. The first round was an RT-PCR using HTBI primers with the Qiagen OneStep RT-PCR kit, and this first round was followed by a second-round multiplex PCR, then size selection and purification. The public reads were run again by TCRdb, first through fastp at Q25 and then through MiXCR, and only productive beta chains were kept. Rows matching on CDR3 protein sequence are summarized as one entry with the most common DNA and genes. Recorded for this sample are 400,000 to 450,000 distinct CDR3 sequences; about 21% of them occurred a single time. The leading ten clones occupy 3% of the sample.

Sequencing was carried out using peripheral blood. The receptor set was obtained from a woman aged 18-29 years with stable Graves' hyperthyroidism. Donor details come from another sample of the same person, matched by shared clones.

This clonotype was observed once. One base away lies a much larger clone, so this may be a sequencing read error. The chain uses TRBV6-2 or TRBV6-3 and TRBJ1-5; tentatively, D is TRBD1 (5 bases). Germline CDR1 reads MNHEY; CDR2 reads SVGEGT. The CDR3 runs to 15 residues. CDR3 region: CSSSYSGQGNQPQHF. CDR3 sequence (DNA): TGTTCCAGCAGTTACTCGGGGCAGGGAAATCAGCCCCAGCATTTT.

This clonotype was counted at least ten times. The chain carries TRBV4-2 and TRBJ2-2, with D perhaps matching TRBD2 (6 bases). The CDR3 consists of 16 residues. Trimming shortened V by 1 base and J by 2 bases, and 11 bases separated the two germline ends. Germline V gene lookup returns CDR1 LGHNA and CDR2 YNFKEQ. CDR3 DNA sequence: TGTGCCAGCAGCCAAGTTGGAGGGCCCAACACCGGGGAGCTGTTTTTT. Translation: CASSQVGGPNTGELFF.

V is TRBV20-1 and J is TRBJ1-2; perhaps TRBD1 as D (6 bases). V was pared by 2 bases and J by 7 bases, with 17 bases between. In germline, CDR1 is DFQATT, CDR2 SNEGSKA (reference sequence). The CDR3 spans 14 residues. The CDR3 DNA follows: TGCAGTGCTAGATGGGGGCAGGCAGTGGGTGGCTACACCTTC. It specifies CSARWGQAVGGYTF.

Many counts were recorded for this clonotype. This chain joins TRBV6-2 or TRBV6-3 and TRBJ1-1; TRBD1 aligns across 7 bases. After removal of 5 bases from V and 5 bases from J, the junction contained 5 bases not matched to a gene. This CDR3 has 13 amino acids. Germline-derived CDR1 and CDR2 are MNHEY and SVGEGT. The CDR3 bases are TGTGCCAGCAGTGAGGGGGCGAGGACTGAAGCTTTCTTT. Amino acids: CASSEGARTEAFF.

This clonotype was counted at least ten times. The rearrangement uses TRBV5-1 and TRBJ2-7, with D tentatively TRBD1 (5 bases). V shed 4 bases and J shed 1 base, with 12 bases lying between them. Germline loops: CDR1 SGHRS, CDR2 YFSETQ. The CDR3 is 14 amino acids. This CDR3 reads CASSVGHLSYEQYF. The DNA of the CDR3 is TGCGCCAGCAGCGTCGGACACCTGTCCTACGAGCAGTACTTC. The entire variable domain, with the rest obtained from reference TRBV5-1 and TRBJ2-7, is as follows: KAGVTQTPRYLIKTRGQQVTLSCSPISGHRSVSWYQQTPGQGLQFLFEYFSETQRNKGNFPGRFSGRQFSNSRSEMNVSTLELGDSALYLCASSVGHLSYEQYFGPGTRLTVT.